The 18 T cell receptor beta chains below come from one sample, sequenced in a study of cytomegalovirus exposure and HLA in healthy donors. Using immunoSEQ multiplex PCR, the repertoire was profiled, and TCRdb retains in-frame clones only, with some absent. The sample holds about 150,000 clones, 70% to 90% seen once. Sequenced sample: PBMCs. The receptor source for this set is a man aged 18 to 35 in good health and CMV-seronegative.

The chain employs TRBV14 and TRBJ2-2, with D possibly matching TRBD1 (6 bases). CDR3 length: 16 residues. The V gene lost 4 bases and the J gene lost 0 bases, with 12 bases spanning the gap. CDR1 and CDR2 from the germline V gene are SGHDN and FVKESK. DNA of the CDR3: TGTGCCAGCAGCCCGGACAGACAACCGAACACCGGGGAGCTGTTTTTT. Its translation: CASSPDRQPNTGELFF. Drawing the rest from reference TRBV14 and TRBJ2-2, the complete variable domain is EAGVTQFPSHSVIEKGQTVTLRCDPISGHDNLYWYRRVMGKEIKFLLHFVKESKQDESGMPNNRFLAERTGGTYSTLKVQPAELEDSGVYFCASSPDRQPNTGELFFGEGSRLTVL.

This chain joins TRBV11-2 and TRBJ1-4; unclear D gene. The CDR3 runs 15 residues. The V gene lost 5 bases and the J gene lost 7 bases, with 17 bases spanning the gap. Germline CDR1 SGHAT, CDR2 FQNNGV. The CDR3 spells CASSPSPLPIEKLFF. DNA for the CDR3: TGTGCCAGCAGCCCTAGTCCTCTGCCTATTGAAAAACTGTTTTTT.

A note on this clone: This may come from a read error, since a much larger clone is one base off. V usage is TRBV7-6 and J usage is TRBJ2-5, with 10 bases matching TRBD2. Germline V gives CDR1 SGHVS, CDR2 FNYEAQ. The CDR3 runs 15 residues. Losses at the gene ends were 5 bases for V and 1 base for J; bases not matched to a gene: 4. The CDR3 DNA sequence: TGTGCCAGCAGCCCAGAGCGGGGGGGCCAAGAGACCCAGTACTTC. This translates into CASSPERGGQETQYF.

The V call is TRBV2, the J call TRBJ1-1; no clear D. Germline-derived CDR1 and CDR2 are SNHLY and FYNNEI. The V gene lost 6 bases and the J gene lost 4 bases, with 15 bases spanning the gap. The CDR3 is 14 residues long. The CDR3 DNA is TGTGCCAGCAGCGGGTTCGCAAGTTTCACTGAAGCTTTCTTT. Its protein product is CASSGFASFTEAFF.

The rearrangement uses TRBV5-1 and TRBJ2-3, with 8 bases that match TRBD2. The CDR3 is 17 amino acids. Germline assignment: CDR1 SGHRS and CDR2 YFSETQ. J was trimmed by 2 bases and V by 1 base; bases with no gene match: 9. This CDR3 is CASSLKLAAWATDTQYF. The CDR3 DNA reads TGCGCCAGCAGCTTGAAACTAGCGGCTTGGGCCACAGATACGCAGTATTTT.

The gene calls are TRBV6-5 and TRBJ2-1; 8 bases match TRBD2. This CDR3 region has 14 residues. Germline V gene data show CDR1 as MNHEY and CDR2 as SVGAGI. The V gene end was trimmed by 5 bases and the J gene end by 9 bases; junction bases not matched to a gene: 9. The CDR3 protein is CASSEKGSGAEQFF. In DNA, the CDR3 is TGTGCCAGCAGTGAAAAGGGTAGCGGGGCTGAGCAGTTCTTC.

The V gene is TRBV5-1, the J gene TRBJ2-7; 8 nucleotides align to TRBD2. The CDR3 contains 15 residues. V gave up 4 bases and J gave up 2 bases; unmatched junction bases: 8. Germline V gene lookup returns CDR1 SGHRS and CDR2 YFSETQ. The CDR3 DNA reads TGCGCCAGCAGCCCTGCGGGGGGCCGAACCTACGAGCAGTACGTC. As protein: CASSPAGGRTYEQYV.

CDR3 bases: TGTGCCAGCAGCTCCAGGACCCGACAGCTCTCTGGGGCCAACGTCCTGACTTTC. Translated: CASSSRTRQLSGANVLTF. The V and J genes are TRBV11-2 and TRBJ2-6, with a tentative D call TRBD1 (5 bases). Deletions cut 4 bases from V and 0 bases from J, with 16 bases between. CDR3 size: 18 residues. Germline CDR1 SGHAT, CDR2 FQNNGV.

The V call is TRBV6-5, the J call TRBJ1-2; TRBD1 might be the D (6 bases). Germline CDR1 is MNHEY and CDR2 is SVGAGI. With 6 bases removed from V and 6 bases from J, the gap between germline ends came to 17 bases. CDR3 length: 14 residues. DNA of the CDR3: TGTGCCAGCAGGACCAGGGGCGTCCGGGATGGCTACACCTTC. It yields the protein CASRTRGVRDGYTF.

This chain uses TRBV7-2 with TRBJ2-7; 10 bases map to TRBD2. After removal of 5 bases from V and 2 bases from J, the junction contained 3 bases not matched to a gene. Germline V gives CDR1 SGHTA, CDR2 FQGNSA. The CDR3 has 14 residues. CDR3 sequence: CASSRTSGTYEQYV. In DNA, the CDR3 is TGTGCCAGCAGCAGGACTAGCGGCACCTACGAGCAGTACGTC.

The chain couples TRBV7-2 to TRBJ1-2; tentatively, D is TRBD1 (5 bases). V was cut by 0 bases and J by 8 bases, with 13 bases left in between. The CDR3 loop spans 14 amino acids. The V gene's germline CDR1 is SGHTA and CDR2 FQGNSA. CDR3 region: CASSLAGQIGGYTF. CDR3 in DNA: TGTGCCAGCAGCTTAGCGGGGCAGATCGGAGGCTACACCTTC. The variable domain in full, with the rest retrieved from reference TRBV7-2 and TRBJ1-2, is GAGVSQSPSNKVTEKGKDVELRCDPISGHTALYWYRQSLGQGLEFLIYFQGNSAPDKSGLPSDRFSAERTGGSVSTLTIQRTQQEDSAVYLCASSLAGQIGGYTFGSGTRLTVV.

The CDR3 is CASRLQAVFF. The CDR3 DNA sequence: TGTGCCAGCAGGTTACAGGCGGTGTTTTTT. The chain couples TRBV2 to TRBJ2-2; weak D call: TRBD1 (5 bases). Germline values: CDR1 SNHLY, CDR2 FYNNEI. The CDR3 totals 10 residues. V lost 6 bases to trimming and J lost 15 bases, with 11 bases between them. The variable domain in full, with the rest retrieved from reference TRBV2 and TRBJ2-2, is EPEVTQTPSHQVTQMGQEVILRCVPISNHLYFYWYRQILGQKVEFLVSFYNNEISEKSEIFDDQFSVERPDGSNFTLKIRSTKLEDSAMYFCASRLQAVFFGEGSRLTVL.

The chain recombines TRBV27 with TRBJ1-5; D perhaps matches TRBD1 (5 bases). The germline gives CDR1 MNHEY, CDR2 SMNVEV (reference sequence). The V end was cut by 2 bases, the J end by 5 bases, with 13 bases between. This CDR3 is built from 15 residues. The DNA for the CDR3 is TGTGCCAGCAGTTTAGCTTATAACAGGCATCAGCCCCAGCATTTT. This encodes CASSLAYNRHQPQHF.

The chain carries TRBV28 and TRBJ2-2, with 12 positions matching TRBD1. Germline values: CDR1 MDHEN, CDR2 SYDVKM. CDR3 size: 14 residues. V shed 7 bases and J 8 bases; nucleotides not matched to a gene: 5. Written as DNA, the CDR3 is TGTGCCAGCACGGGACAGGGGGCAGCGGGGGAGCTGTTTTTT. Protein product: CASTGQGAAGELFF.

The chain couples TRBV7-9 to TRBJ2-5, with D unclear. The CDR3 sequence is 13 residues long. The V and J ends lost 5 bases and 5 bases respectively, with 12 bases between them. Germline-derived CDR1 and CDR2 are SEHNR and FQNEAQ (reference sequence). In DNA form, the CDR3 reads TGTGCCAGCAGCGACTCCGGGTCCGAGACCCAGTACTTC. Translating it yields CASSDSGSETQYF.

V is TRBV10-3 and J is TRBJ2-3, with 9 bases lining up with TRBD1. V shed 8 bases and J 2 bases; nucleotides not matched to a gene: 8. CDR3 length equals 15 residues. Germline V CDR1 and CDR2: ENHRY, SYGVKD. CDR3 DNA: TGTGCCATCGCAAGGACAGGGGAAGCCACAGATACGCAGTATTTT. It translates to CAIARTGEATDTQYF.

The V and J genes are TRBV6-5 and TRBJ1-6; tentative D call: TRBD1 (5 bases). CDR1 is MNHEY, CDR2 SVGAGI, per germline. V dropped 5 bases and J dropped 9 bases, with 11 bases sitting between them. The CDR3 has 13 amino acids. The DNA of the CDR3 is TGTGCCAGCAGTCTCAGGGTCCGTTCACCCCTCCACTTT. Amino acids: CASSLRVRSPLHF.

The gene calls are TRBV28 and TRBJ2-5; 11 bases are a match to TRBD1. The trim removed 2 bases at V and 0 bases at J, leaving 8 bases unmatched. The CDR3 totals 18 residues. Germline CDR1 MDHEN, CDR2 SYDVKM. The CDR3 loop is CASSLGDRGWFNQETQYF. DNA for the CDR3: TGTGCCAGCAGTTTAGGGGACAGGGGGTGGTTTAACCAAGAGACCCAGTACTTC.